This passage covers 10 T cell receptor beta chains from one sample sequenced in a study of blood T cell repertoires in COVID-19. Profiling relied on immunoSEQ multiplex PCR, and the TCRdb table lists in-frame clones only, not all of them. The table shows about 150,000 clones, with 70% to 90% occurring only once. Material for sequencing was peripheral blood. The receptor source for this set is a woman aged 55-69 years with COVID-19, enrolled during active disease.

J is TRBJ2-2 and V is TRBV7-9; no definite D call. Trimming took off 6 bases at V and 8 bases at J, with 16 bases between the two ends. Germline lookup yields CDR1 SEHNR and CDR2 FQNEAQ (reference sequence). This CDR3 is built from 14 residues. This chain's CDR3 is CASSKYPSGGELFF. The CDR3 DNA is TGTGCCAGCAGTAAATACCCCTCAGGAGGGGAGCTGTTTTTT.

The chain carries TRBV7-2 and TRBJ1-6; D is unresolved. The germline V gene has CDR1 SGHTA and CDR2 FQGNSA. V was clipped by 5 bases and J by 9 bases, with 14 bases between them. The CDR3 has 14 residues. The CDR3 DNA follows: TGTGCCAGCAGCCTCCGGGTCGCAACTTCACCCCTCCACTTT. Encoded protein: CASSLRVATSPLHF.

The chain uses TRBV10-1 and TRBJ2-2, with 13 nucleotides matching TRBD2. Germline V gives CDR1 WNHNN, CDR2 SYGVQD (reference sequence). This CDR3 is built from 16 residues. V shed 6 bases and J 5 bases; nucleotides not matched to a gene: 6. For the CDR3, the DNA is TGCGCCAGCAGCCTCAAGACTAGCGGGAGGACCGGGGAGCTGTTTTTT. It encodes CASSLKTSGRTGELFF.

V usage is TRBV4-1 and J usage is TRBJ1-5; D unclear. V was clipped by 4 bases and J by 1 base, with 17 bases between them. The CDR3 consists of 17 residues. Germline lookup yields CDR1 MGHRA and CDR2 YSYEKL. Here the CDR3 DNA reads TGCGCCAGCAGCCCCCAGAATGCGGGGAGAAGCAATCAGCCCCAGCATTTT. It is translated as CASSPQNAGRSNQPQHF.

This clone has just a few counts. Other nucleotide sequences in the sample specify the same CDR3. The chain carries TRBV9 and TRBJ2-1, with 9 bases identical to TRBD2. The V and J ends lost 0 bases and 4 bases, in that order; junction bases with no gene match: 2. This CDR3 has 15 residues. Germline CDR1 is SGDLS and CDR2 is YYNGEE. The DNA of the CDR3 is TGTGCCAGCAGCGTAGTAAGCGGGGGGTACAATGAGCAGTTCTTC. Translating it yields CASSVVSGGYNEQFF.

The chain combines TRBV5-6 with TRBJ2-5; 8 positions match TRBD2. J was trimmed by 5 bases and V by 0 bases; bases with no gene match: 9. The CDR3 contains 16 residues. Germline CDR1 SGHDT, CDR2 YYEEEE. This CDR3 reads CASSLDAAGAPETQYF. CDR3 coding DNA: TGTGCCAGCAGCTTGGACGCAGCGGGGGCTCCGGAGACCCAGTACTTC.

This clone was observed at least ten times. The chain couples TRBV5-6 to TRBJ2-5, with D possibly being TRBD1 (5 bases). This CDR3 is built from 15 residues. In germline, CDR1 is SGHDT, CDR2 YYEEEE. The germline V and J ends were trimmed by 3 bases and 7 bases, with 19 bases remaining between them. The CDR3 here is CASSSQDSAGGTQYF. CDR3 sequence (DNA): TGTGCCAGCAGCTCACAGGATTCCGCCGGTGGGACCCAGTACTTC. Full variable domain (missing parts from reference TRBV5-6 and TRBJ2-5): DAGVTQSPTHLIKTRGQQVTLRCSPKSGHDTVSWYQQALGQGPQFIFQYYEEEERQRGNFPDRFSGHQFPNYSSELNVNALLLGDSALYLCASSSQDSAGGTQYFGPGTRLLVL.

The V and J genes are TRBV6-2 or TRBV6-3 and TRBJ1-2; the D gene is possibly TRBD1 (5 bases). This CDR3 contains 13 residues. Per the germline V gene, CDR1 is MNHEY and CDR2 is SVGEGT. Between the trimmed V and J ends, which lost 5 bases and 8 bases, there was a span of 15 bases. CDR3 loop: CASSDSGLSGYTF. In DNA, the CDR3 is TGTGCCAGCAGTGATTCAGGGCTCTCAGGCTACACCTTC.

The chain combines TRBV28 with TRBJ2-3; TRBD1 agrees at 8 bases. This CDR3 is built from 15 residues. The V gene end was trimmed by 4 bases and the J gene end by 3 bases; junction bases not matched to a gene: 6. Germline CDR1 reads MDHEN; CDR2 reads SYDVKM. This CDR3 reads CASSWTGFGTDTQYF. Written as DNA, the CDR3 is TGTGCCAGCAGTTGGACAGGGTTTGGGACAGATACGCAGTATTTT. The entire variable domain, with the rest obtained from reference TRBV28 and TRBJ2-3, is as follows: DVKVTQSSRYLVKRTGEKVFLECVQDMDHENMFWYRQDPGLGLRLIYFSYDVKMKEKGDIPEGYSVSREKKERFSLILESASTNQTSMYLCASSWTGFGTDTQYFGPGTRLTVL.

The chain recombines TRBV7-3 with TRBJ2-7; possibly TRBD1 for D (6 bases). CDR3 length equals 16 residues. CDR1 and CDR2 (germline): SGHTA, FQGTGA. V shed 5 bases and J shed 6 bases, with 23 bases lying between them. Here the CDR3 reads CASSRITGQGLIEQYF. DNA for the CDR3: TGTGCCAGCAGCAGGATCACGGGACAAGGGCTCATCGAGCAGTACTTC.